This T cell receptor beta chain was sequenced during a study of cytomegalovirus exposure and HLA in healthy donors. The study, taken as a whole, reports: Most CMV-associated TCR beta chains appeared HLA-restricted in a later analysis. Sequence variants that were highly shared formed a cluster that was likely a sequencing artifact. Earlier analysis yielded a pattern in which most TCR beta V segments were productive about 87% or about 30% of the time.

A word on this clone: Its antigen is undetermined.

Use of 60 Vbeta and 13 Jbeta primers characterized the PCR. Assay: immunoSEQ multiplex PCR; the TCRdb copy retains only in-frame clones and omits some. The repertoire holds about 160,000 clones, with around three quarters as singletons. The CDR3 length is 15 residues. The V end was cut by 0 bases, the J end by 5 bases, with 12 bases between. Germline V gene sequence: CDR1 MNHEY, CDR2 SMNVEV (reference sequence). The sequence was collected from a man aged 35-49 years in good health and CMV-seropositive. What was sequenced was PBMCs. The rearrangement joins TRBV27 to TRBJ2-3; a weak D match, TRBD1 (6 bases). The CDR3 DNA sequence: TGTGCCAGCAGTTTATCTGGACAGCCCAGAGATACGCAGTATTTT. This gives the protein CASSLSGQPRDTQYF.